Below are 32 T cell receptor beta chains sequenced from a single sample in a study of PD-L1 blockade in urothelial cancer. Time point indicated: pretreatment peripheral blood. The assay was immunoSEQ multiplex PCR, and TCRdb's table has in-frame clones only and misses some. The sample carries some 80,000 clones, about 82% recorded once. Sequencing used PBMCs, obtained around atezolizumab (anti-PD-L1) treatment. The receptors were gathered from a man in his forties with urothelial cancer.

This chain links TRBV6-5 with TRBJ2-5; a weak D match, TRBD2 (5 bases). CDR1 is MNHEY and CDR2 is SVGAGI in the germline V gene. This CDR3 spans 13 amino acids. V shed 5 bases and J shed 2 bases, with 9 bases lying between them. The CDR3 here is CASSPSGQETQYF. The CDR3 DNA is TGTGCCAGCAGTCCTTCGGGGCAAGAGACCCAGTACTTC.

This chain's CDR3 is CASSGQPRETQYF. The CDR3 nucleotides read TGTGCCAGCAGTGGACAGCCGAGGGAGACCCAGTACTTC. This sequence joins TRBV7-2 and TRBJ2-5, with D possibly being TRBD1 (6 bases). Between the trimmed V and J ends, which lost 6 bases and 5 bases, there was a span of 13 bases. This CDR3 comprises 13 residues. Per germline, CDR1 SGHTA and CDR2 FQGNSA.

V is TRBV5-1 and J is TRBJ2-7, with D perhaps matching TRBD2 (5 bases). CDR3 length: 13 residues. CDR1 SGHRS and CDR2 YFSETQ come from the germline V gene. V was clipped by 4 bases and J by 1 base, with 9 bases between them. The CDR3 nucleotides read TGCGCCAGCAGCCGGGAAAGATCCTACGAGCAGTACTTC. It yields the protein CASSRERSYEQYF.

CDR3 coding DNA: TGCGCCAGCAGCCCCTTGCCAGGTCTGGTAGCCAAAAACATTCAGTACTTC. This gives the protein CASSPLPGLVAKNIQYF. V usage is TRBV5-1 and J usage is TRBJ2-4; D is uncertain. Per the germline V gene, CDR1 is SGHRS and CDR2 is YFSETQ. V gave up 4 bases and J gave up 0 bases, with 17 bases separating them. This CDR3 spans 17 amino acids.

The DNA of the CDR3 is TGTGCCAGCAGCAGACAGGGGCACATCACAGATACGCAGTATTTT. Translated, it gives CASSRQGHITDTQYF. The V call is TRBV27, the J call TRBJ2-3, with 8 bases lining up with TRBD1. CDR1 is MNHEY, CDR2 SMNVEV, per germline (reference sequence). This CDR3 is 15 amino acids long. After removal of 6 bases from V and 2 bases from J, the junction contained 7 bases not matched to a gene.

This chain joins TRBV28 and TRBJ1-5, with D maybe TRBD1 (6 bases). V lost 2 bases to trimming and J lost 1 base, with 12 bases between them. CDR3 length: 16 residues. Germline loops: CDR1 MDHEN, CDR2 SYDVKM. CDR3 amino acids: CASSLRGAQSNQPQHF. The CDR3 nucleotides are TGTGCCAGCAGTTTACGGGGGGCACAAAGCAATCAGCCCCAGCATTTT. Based on the CDR3 plus reference TRBV28 and TRBJ1-5, the full variable domain is DVKVTQSSRYLVKRTGEKVFLECVQDMDHENMFWYRQDPGLGLRLIYFSYDVKMKEKGDIPEGYSVSREKKERFSLILESASTNQTSMYLCASSLRGAQSNQPQHFGDGTRLSIL.

This clone was recorded only once. The rearrangement links TRBV5-4 to TRBJ2-3; 12 nucleotides match TRBD2. Germline CDR1 is SGHNT and CDR2 is YYREEE (reference sequence). Germline trimming cut 3 bases from V and 3 bases from J; bases unmatched to any gene: 8. This CDR3 comprises 17 residues. The CDR3 nucleotides read TGTGCCAGCAGCTACCGGTCTGGGACTAGCGGGACAGATACGCAGTATTTT. It encodes CASSYRSGTSGTDTQYF.

J is TRBJ2-7 and V is TRBV27, with 7 positions matching TRBD2. With 6 bases clipped from V and 7 bases from J, the junction kept 12 bases outside the gene matches. Germline V gives CDR1 MNHEY, CDR2 SMNVEV (reference sequence). The CDR3 length is 14 residues. For the CDR3, the DNA is TGTGCCAGCAGCCAAAACGAGAGAGCGGGGGAGCAGTACTTC. Protein: CASSQNERAGEQYF.

The gene calls are TRBV6-6 and TRBJ2-1, with a tentative D call TRBD2 (5 bases). The CDR3 runs to 11 residues. CDR1 MNHNY and CDR2 SVGAGI come from the germline V gene (reference sequence). The V and J ends lost 8 bases and 13 bases respectively, with 15 bases between them. The CDR3 sequence is CASSKREFQFF. CDR3 sequence (DNA): TGTGCCAGCTCTAAGAGGGAGTTTCAGTTCTTC.

V usage is TRBV2 and J usage is TRBJ1-1; 7 nucleotides line up with TRBD1. The CDR3 is 13 amino acids. Germline CDR1 SNHLY, CDR2 FYNNEI. With V trimmed by 8 bases and J by 1 base, 4 bases remained unmatched. CDR3 nucleotide sequence: TGTGCCAGCCGGGACAGACCGAACACTGAAGCTTTCTTT. Translation gives CASRDRPNTEAFF.

This rearrangement joins TRBV4-3 to TRBJ1-1; D gene unclear. CDR1 and CDR2 (germline): LGHNA, YSLEER. With 4 bases removed from V and 5 bases from J, the gap between germline ends came to 14 bases. The CDR3 runs to 14 residues. In nucleotides, the CDR3 is TGCGCCAGCAGCCCCGCGGGCCATGGGACTGAAGCTTTCTTT. Protein sequence: CASSPAGHGTEAFF.

This sequence joins TRBV5-1 and TRBJ2-2; D is unclear. Germline CDR1 SGHRS, CDR2 YFSETQ. This CDR3 has 14 residues. V lost 2 bases and J 2 bases, leaving 7 bases between the germline ends. The CDR3 protein is CASSFSANTGELFF. Written as DNA, the CDR3 is TGCGCCAGCAGCTTCAGTGCAAACACCGGGGAGCTGTTTTTT.

This clone was seen only once. The rearrangement joins TRBV18 to TRBJ2-4; 7 bases are shared with TRBD1. With V trimmed by 6 bases and J by 9 bases, 11 bases remained unmatched. Germline V gene sequence: CDR1 KGHSH, CDR2 LQKENI. This CDR3 has 14 residues. The CDR3 is CASSNSDRSGIQYF. In nucleotides, the CDR3 is TGTGCCAGCTCGAATTCGGACAGGTCCGGCATTCAGTACTTC.

Only one count was recorded for this clone. The chain recombines TRBV19 with TRBJ1-3, with D uncertain. CDR1 and CDR2 (germline): LNHDA, SQIVND (reference sequence). CDR3 length equals 14 residues. With 8 bases removed from V and 0 bases from J, the gap between germline ends came to 11 bases. CDR3 protein: CASWEQSSGNTIYF. The CDR3 DNA reads TGTGCCAGTTGGGAGCAGAGCTCTGGAAACACCATATATTTT. Using reference TRBV19 and TRBJ1-3 for the parts outside the CDR3, the full variable domain is DGGITQSPKYLFRKEGQNVTLSCEQNLNHDAMYWYRQDPGQGLRLIYYSQIVNDFQKGDIAEGYSVSREKKESFPLTVTSAQKNPTAFYLCASWEQSSGNTIYFGEGSWLTVV.

About this clone: Different DNA sequences within this sample yield the same CDR3. The gene calls are TRBV5-6 and TRBJ1-5; TRBD1 is a possible D gene (5 bases). The CDR3 is 13 amino acids. The germline V gene has CDR1 SGHDT and CDR2 YYEEEE. V gave up 2 bases and J gave up 7 bases, with 10 bases separating them. CDR3 sequence reads: CASSLGRDQPQHF. The CDR3 bases are TGTGCCAGCAGCTTAGGGCGGGACCAGCCCCAGCATTTT.

The CDR3 DNA reads TGTGCCACCTTACTAGCGGGAGGTCCAATCTCCTACAATGAGCAGTTCTTC. This translates into CATLLAGGPISYNEQFF. The chain has TRBV27 and TRBJ2-1; TRBD2 agrees at 12 bases. This CDR3 contains 17 residues. Germline CDR1 reads MNHEY; CDR2 reads SMNVEV (reference sequence). The ends lost 10 bases at V and 0 bases at J; junction bases unmatched: 10.

This clone was recorded once. The chain carries TRBV18 and TRBJ1-4; TRBD1 aligns across 7 bases. CDR1 is KGHSH and CDR2 is LQKENI in the germline V gene. V shed 5 bases and J 10 bases; nucleotides not matched to a gene: 13. This CDR3 contains 15 residues. CDR3 protein: CASSYTGEASGKLFF. The CDR3 DNA is TGTGCCAGCTCATACACAGGGGAGGCTTCGGGAAAACTGTTTTTT.

The chain couples TRBV4-1 to TRBJ2-7; the D is unclear. V was shortened by 1 base and J by 0 bases, with 7 bases between the two germline ends. This CDR3 contains 14 residues. The germline V gene has CDR1 MGHRA and CDR2 YSYEKL. DNA for the CDR3: TGCGCCAGCAGCCAAGTCCGTAACTCCTACGAGCAGTACTTC. As protein: CASSQVRNSYEQYF.

This chain uses TRBV28 with TRBJ1-5; D is ambiguous. V gave up 10 bases and J gave up 4 bases, with 14 bases separating them. Germline V gene data show CDR1 as MDHEN and CDR2 as SYDVKM. The CDR3 is 13 amino acids. The CDR3 reads CAILGGPNQPQHF. CDR3 nucleotides: TGTGCCATCCTGGGAGGACCGAATCAGCCCCAGCATTTT.

This clone was recorded only once. The chain uses TRBV9 and TRBJ1-1; maybe TRBD1 (5 bases). Trimming removed 4 bases from V and 5 bases from J, with 18 bases in between. Germline assignment: CDR1 SGDLS and CDR2 YYNGEE. CDR3 length: 15 amino acids. CDR3 sequence: CASSTTTASSTEAFF. Here the CDR3 DNA reads TGTGCCAGCAGCACAACGACAGCGTCATCGACTGAAGCTTTCTTT.

This clone was recorded only once. The rearrangement uses TRBV5-6 and TRBJ2-7; 8 nucleotides align to TRBD1. From germline, CDR1 is SGHDT and CDR2 YYEEEE. The CDR3 runs to 14 residues. With 0 bases clipped from V and 6 bases from J, the junction kept 5 bases outside the gene matches. The CDR3 loop reads CASSLVQGAGEQYF. The CDR3 DNA reads as TGTGCCAGCAGCTTGGTTCAGGGGGCGGGCGAGCAGTACTTC.

The chain employs TRBV28 and TRBJ1-1; D unresolved. Germline CDR1 and CDR2: MDHEN and SYDVKM. The V end was cut by 2 bases, the J end by 3 bases, with 4 bases between. This CDR3 has 12 residues. The CDR3, as DNA: TGTGCCAGCAGTTTAGGGCACACTGAAGCTTTCTTT. Amino acid sequence: CASSLGHTEAFF.

J is TRBJ2-3 and V is TRBV2; weak D call: TRBD2 (6 bases). This CDR3 contains 17 residues. V gave up 1 base and J gave up 2 bases, with 16 bases separating them. Germline CDR1 SNHLY, CDR2 FYNNEI. The CDR3 spells CASSEGFGWDFTDTQYF. In DNA form, the CDR3 reads TGTGCCAGCAGTGAAGGGTTTGGTTGGGACTTCACAGATACGCAGTATTTT.

This clone turned up a few times. CDR3 sequence: CASRGIVNTEAFF. CDR3 DNA: TGTGCCAGCAGGGGCATAGTTAACACTGAAGCTTTCTTT. V and J are TRBV27 and TRBJ1-1, with D unclear. This CDR3 has 13 residues. Germline V gene data show CDR1 as MNHEY and CDR2 as SMNVEV (reference sequence). Trimming removed 6 bases at V and 2 bases at J, with 10 bases between.

This rearrangement joins TRBV5-4 to TRBJ2-3; D is perhaps TRBD2 (6 bases). Germline loops: CDR1 SGHNT, CDR2 YYREEE (reference sequence). The CDR3 length is 15 residues. V shed 4 bases and J shed 0 bases, with 12 bases lying between them. The CDR3 loop is CASSRGISSTDTQYF. CDR3 in DNA: TGTGCCAGCAGCCGCGGGATCTCTAGCACAGATACGCAGTATTTT.

J is TRBJ2-7 and V is TRBV11-2; D uncertain. There are 15 residues in the CDR3. V gave up 1 base and J gave up 0 bases, with 10 bases separating them. Germline loops: CDR1 SGHAT, CDR2 FQNNGV. Written as DNA, the CDR3 is TGTGCCAGCAGCTTAGTCAGGTCGAGCTCCTACGAGCAGTACTTC. Translation: CASSLVRSSSYEQYF.

The sample holds a few counts of this clone. A junction end diverges from the germline sequence, so it may reflect a read error. V and J are TRBV4-3 and TRBJ2-7; D unresolved. CDR3 size: 14 residues. In germline, CDR1 is LGHNA, CDR2 YSLEER. The CDR3 region has the DNA TGCGCCAGCAGCCAAGATCTTAGCTCCCACGAGCAGTACTTC. Translating it yields CASSQDLSSHEQYF.

This clone was counted only a few times. The chain has TRBV10-1 and TRBJ1-3, with a weak D call TRBD1 (5 bases). Trimming took 8 bases from V and 2 from J, leaving 10 bases between them. The V gene's germline CDR1 is WNHNN and CDR2 SYGVQD (reference sequence). This CDR3 spans 13 amino acids. Written as DNA, the CDR3 is TGCGCCAGCCAAGCGACAGCTGGAAACACCATATATTTT. Translation gives CASQATAGNTIYF.

The chain couples TRBV6-5 to TRBJ1-2; 10 nucleotides match TRBD1. V was clipped by 2 bases and J by 10 bases; unmatched bases: 1. This CDR3 comprises 12 residues. CDR1 is MNHEY and CDR2 is SVGAGI in the germline V gene. As DNA, the CDR3 is TGTGCCAGCAGTTACGGGACAGGGGACTACACCTTC. Its protein is CASSYGTGDYTF.

This chain joins TRBV9 and TRBJ1-3, with unresolved D. Trimming stripped 0 bases from V and 7 bases from J, with 11 bases between. The CDR3 runs to 14 residues. Germline lookup yields CDR1 SGDLS and CDR2 YYNGEE. The CDR3 DNA is TGTGCCAGCAGCGTAGATGGCTCGAGGAACACCATATATTTT. Translation gives CASSVDGSRNTIYF. Full variable domain (outside the CDR3, taken from reference TRBV9 and TRBJ1-3): DSGVTQTPKHLITATGQRVTLRCSPRSGDLSVYWYQQSLDQGLQFLIQYYNGEERAKGNILERFSAQQFPDLHSELNLSSLELGDSALYFCASSVDGSRNTIYFGEGSWLTVV.

The chain couples TRBV6-5 to TRBJ1-1; D unresolved. This CDR3 contains 14 residues. V lost 2 bases and J 3 bases, leaving 10 bases between the germline ends. Germline assignment: CDR1 MNHEY and CDR2 SVGAGI. CDR3 protein: CASSYEMVDTEAFF. CDR3 nucleotides: TGTGCCAGCAGTTACGAGATGGTGGACACTGAAGCTTTCTTT.

V usage is TRBV15 and J usage is TRBJ2-7, with D unresolved. The V and J ends lost 1 base and 7 bases respectively, with 14 bases between them. The V gene's germline CDR1 is LNHNV and CDR2 YYDKDF (reference sequence). The CDR3 sequence is 14 residues long. In DNA form, the CDR3 reads TGTGCCACCAGCAGAGTGTCCTTCCGGGTTGAGCAGTACTTC. This codes for CATSRVSFRVEQYF. The variable domain in full, completed from reference TRBV15 and TRBJ2-7, reads DAMVIQNPRYQVTQFGKPVTLSCSQTLNHNVMYWYQQKSSQAPKLLFHYYDKDFNNEADTPDNFQSRRPNTSFCFLDIRSPGLGDTAMYLCATSRVSFRVEQYFGPGTRLTVT.